This TCR beta chain was recovered during a study of CD8 T cells in ankylosing spondylitis. Whole-study findings and limits: Prior work had noted some motif variants in reactive arthritis blood and synovial fluid. Significant enrichment of disease-linked clones was reported in matched ankylosing spondylitis synovial fluid. Several highly homologous variants made up a TCR beta motif, and this motif appeared characteristic of ankylosing spondylitis blood.

There are a few counts of this clonotype. The target antigen is unknown. From germline, CDR1 is ENHRY and CDR2 SYGVKD. This CDR3 contains 16 residues. V lost 3 bases, J lost 5 bases, and 7 bases stayed unmatched. Making the TCR beta libraries involved quantitative 5'-RACE with molecular barcodes. TCRdb re-called the 5' RACE reads with MiXCR, one entry per CDR3 protein. The table lists nearly 350,000 distinct CDR3 sequences, about 15% of them singletons, with about 1% in the top ten. The sequenced material came from blood, either unsorted or a sorted T cell fraction (not recorded which). The clonotype was recovered from a male donor with ankylosing spondylitis or in good health (not recorded which). V gene TRBV10-3 combines with J gene TRBJ1-4, with 9 positions matching TRBD1. The CDR3 nucleotides are TGTGCCATCAGTGAAGGAAGGACAGGGGAAAATGAAAAACTGTTTTTT. Protein: CAISEGRTGENEKLFF.